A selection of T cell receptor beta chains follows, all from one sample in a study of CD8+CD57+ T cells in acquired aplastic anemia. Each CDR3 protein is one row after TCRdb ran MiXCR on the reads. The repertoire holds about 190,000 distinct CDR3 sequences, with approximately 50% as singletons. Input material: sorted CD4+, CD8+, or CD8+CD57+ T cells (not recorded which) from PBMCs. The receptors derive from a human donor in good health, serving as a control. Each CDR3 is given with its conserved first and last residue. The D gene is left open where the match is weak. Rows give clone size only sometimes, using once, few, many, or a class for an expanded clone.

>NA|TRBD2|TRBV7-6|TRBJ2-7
CASSFGLAPTYEQYF
TGTGCCAGCAGCTTCGGACTAGCGCCCACCTACGAGCAGTACTTC
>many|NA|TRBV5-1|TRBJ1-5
CASRPVADSNQPQHF
TGCGCCAGCCGACCAGTGGCAGATAGCAATCAGCCCCAGCATTTT
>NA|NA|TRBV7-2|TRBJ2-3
CASSSLGSVDTQYF
TGTGCCAGCAGCTCCCTAGGGAGCGTAGATACGCAGTATTTT
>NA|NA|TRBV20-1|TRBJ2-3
CSAIGAATDTQYF
TGCAGTGCTATCGGGGCGGCGACAGATACGCAGTATTTT
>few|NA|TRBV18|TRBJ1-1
CASSPPDSVTMAEAFF
TGTGCCAGCTCACCACCGGACAGCGTCACTATGGCTGAAGCTTTCTTT
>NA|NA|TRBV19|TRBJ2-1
CASSSAVAGWNEQFF
TGTGCCAGCAGCTCCGCCGTGGCAGGTTGGAATGAGCAGTTCTTC
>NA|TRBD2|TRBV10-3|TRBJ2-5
CAISDGGVETQYF
TGTGCCATCAGTGATGGGGGGGTTGAGACCCAGTACTTC
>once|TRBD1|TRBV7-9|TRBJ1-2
CASSPGTGGNNGYTF
TGTGCCAGCAGCCCCGGGACAGGGGGCAATAATGGCTACACCTTC
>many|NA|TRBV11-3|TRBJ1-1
CASSRGRGTEAFF
TGTGCCAGCAGCCGTGGCCGAGGCACTGAAGCTTTCTTT
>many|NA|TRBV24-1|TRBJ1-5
CATSDLEGNQPQHF
TGTGCCACCAGTGATTTGGAGGGGAATCAGCCCCAGCATTTT
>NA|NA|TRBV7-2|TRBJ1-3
CASSHPRARASGNTIYF
TGTGCCAGCAGCCACCCCCGGGCGAGGGCCTCTGGAAACACCATATATTTT
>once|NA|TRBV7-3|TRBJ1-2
CASSLQRDGGYTF
TGTGCCAGCAGCTTACAAAGGGACGGCGGCTACACCTTC
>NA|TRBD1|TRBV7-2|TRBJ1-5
CASSYRGQGVQPQHF
TGTGCCAGCAGCTACAGAGGACAGGGGGTTCAGCCCCAGCATTTT
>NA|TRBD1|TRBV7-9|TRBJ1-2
CASSHPRQGGNYDYTF
TGTGCCAGCAGCCATCCCAGACAGGGAGGCAACTATGACTACACCTTC
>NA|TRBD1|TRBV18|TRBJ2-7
CASSQGAYEQYF
TGTGCCAGCTCCCAGGGGGCCTACGAGCAGTACTTC
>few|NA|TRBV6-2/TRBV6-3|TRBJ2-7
CASSNTLRGQGHSYEQYF
TGTGCCAGCAGTAATACGCTACGAGGGCAGGGGCACTCCTACGAGCAGTACTTC
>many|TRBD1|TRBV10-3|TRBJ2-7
CATGTGVSYEQYF
TGTGCCACCGGGACAGGGGTCTCCTACGAGCAGTACTTC
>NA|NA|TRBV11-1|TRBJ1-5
CASSGAGGLGSNQPQHF
TGTGCCAGCAGCGGCGCTGGGGGATTGGGGAGCAATCAGCCCCAGCATTTT
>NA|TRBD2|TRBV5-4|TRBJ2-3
CASSPGLAGGGASTDTQYF
TGTGCCAGCAGCCCGGGACTAGCGGGGGGGGGAGCTAGCACAGATACGCAGTATTTT
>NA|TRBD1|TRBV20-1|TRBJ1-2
CSARGWTGGYTF
TGCAGTGCTAGAGGGTGGACAGGGGGCTACACCTTC
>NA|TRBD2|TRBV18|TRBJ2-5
CASSPPPSGGAPGYF
TGTGCCAGCTCACCGCCCCCTAGCGGGGGGGCCCCAGGTTACTTC
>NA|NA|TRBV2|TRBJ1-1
CASSEEVEAFF
TGTGCCAGCAGTGAGGAAGTGGAAGCTTTCTTT
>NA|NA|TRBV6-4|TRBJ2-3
CASSDEAGTDTQYF
TGTGCCAGCAGTGACGAAGCGGGCACAGATACGCAGTATTTT
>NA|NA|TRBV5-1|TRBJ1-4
CASSLVGAPGKLFF
TGCGCCAGCAGCTTGGTGGGGGCGCCTGGAAAACTGTTTTTT
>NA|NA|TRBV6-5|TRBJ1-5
CASSGAAGHQPQHF
TGTGCCAGCAGTGGGGCCGCGGGACATCAGCCCCAGCATTTT
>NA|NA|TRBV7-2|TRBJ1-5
CASSLVAGLPGETQHF
TGTGCCAGCAGCTTAGTGGCAGGGCTTCCCGGGGAGACCCAGCATTTT
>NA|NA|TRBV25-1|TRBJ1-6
CASFGGRSGSPLHF
TGTGCCAGCTTTGGGGGCAGGTCGGGTTCACCCCTCCACTTT
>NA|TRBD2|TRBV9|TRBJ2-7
CASSPKTGTSDEQYF
TGTGCCAGCAGCCCAAAGACCGGGACTAGCGACGAGCAGTACTTC
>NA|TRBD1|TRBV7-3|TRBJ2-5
CASSPGQGAATQYF
TGTGCCAGCAGCCCGGGACAGGGGGCCGCTACCCAGTACTTC
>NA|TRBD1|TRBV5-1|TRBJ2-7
CASMNNRGAGVYEQYF
TGCGCCAGCATGAACAACAGGGGGGCCGGGGTCTACGAGCAGTACTTC
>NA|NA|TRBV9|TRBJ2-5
CASSAQGLEETQYF
TGTGCCAGCAGCGCGCAGGGGTTGGAAGAGACCCAGTACTTC
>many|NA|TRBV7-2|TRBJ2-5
CASSLLAGAQETQYF
TGTGCCAGCAGCTTATTGGCAGGGGCACAAGAGACCCAGTACTTC
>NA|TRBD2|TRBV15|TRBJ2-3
CATSRDRRGGPDTQYF
TGTGCCACCAGCAGAGACAGGCGGGGGGGCCCAGATACGCAGTATTTT
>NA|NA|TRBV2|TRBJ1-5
CASSQGLGQPQHF
TGTGCCAGCAGTCAGGGTTTAGGACAGCCCCAGCATTTT
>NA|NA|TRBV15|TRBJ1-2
CATTQGLDYGYTF
TGTGCCACCACACAGGGCCTGGACTATGGCTACACCTTC
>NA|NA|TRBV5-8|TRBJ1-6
CASGGAPLHF
TGTGCCAGCGGAGGGGCCCCCCTCCACTTT
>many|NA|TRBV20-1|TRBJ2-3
CSANLGGGTDTQYF
TGCAGTGCCAACCTCGGGGGAGGCACAGATACGCAGTATTTT